The 11 T cell receptor beta chains below come from one sample, sequenced in a study of blood T cell repertoires in COVID-19. Produced via immunoSEQ multiplex PCR; TCRdb's table is partial and in-frame only. The sample holds under 150,000 clones, approximately 87% seen once. The material sequenced was PBMCs or T cells enriched from blood (not recorded which). These receptors all come from a man aged 50-59 years in a cohort exposed to, infected with or recovered from COVID-19 (not recorded which).

The chain uses TRBV7-2 and TRBJ2-7, with TRBD1 matching over 7 bases. Trimming cost V 2 bases and J 2 bases; bases outside gene matches: 6. CDR1 is SGHTA, CDR2 FQGNSA, per germline. The CDR3 is 15 residues long. The CDR3 sequence: CASSLQGGQTYEQYF. The CDR3 region has the DNA TGTGCCAGCAGCTTACAAGGGGGACAGACCTACGAGCAGTACTTC.

This clone was observed a handful of times. The rearrangement joins TRBV24-1 to TRBJ1-2; D is uncertain. The CDR3 runs 13 residues. Trimming stripped 2 bases from V and 8 bases from J, with 11 bases between. Germline V gives CDR1 KGHDR, CDR2 SFDVKD. In DNA, the CDR3 is TGTGCCACCAGTGATTATCACGGGAAGGGCTACACCTTC. Amino acids: CATSDYHGKGYTF.

CDR3 sequence: CASSLTYHYNEQFF. CDR3 DNA: TGTGCCAGCAGTTTAACCTACCACTACAATGAGCAGTTCTTC. The chain carries TRBV28 and TRBJ2-1; no definite D call. Germline V lookup: CDR1 MDHEN, CDR2 SYDVKM. The CDR3 runs 14 residues. V was clipped by 2 bases and J by 3 bases, with 8 bases between them.

This chain uses TRBV5-1 with TRBJ1-2; maybe TRBD1 (6 bases). The CDR3 is made up of 14 amino acids. Germline lookup yields CDR1 SGHRS and CDR2 YFSETQ. Trimming cost V 4 bases and J 2 bases, with 12 bases left between them. As DNA, the CDR3 is TGCGCCAGCAGCGCAGGTCAGGGGAACTATGGCTACACCTTC. Translation: CASSAGQGNYGYTF.

The V gene is TRBV4-1, the J gene TRBJ1-1; D uncertain. The germline gives CDR1 MGHRA, CDR2 YSYEKL. Between the trimmed V and J ends, which lost 4 bases and 4 bases, there was a span of 10 bases. This CDR3 is built from 13 residues. Written as DNA, the CDR3 is TGCGCCAGCAGCCCGGCGGGTCGCACTGAAGCTTTCTTT. Its protein is CASSPAGRTEAFF.

The J gene is TRBJ1-2, the V gene TRBV5-8; D is uncertain. Germline V gene data show CDR1 as SGHTS and CDR2 as YDEGEE. V was clipped by 0 bases and J by 5 bases, with 14 bases between them. This CDR3 is built from 15 residues. The CDR3: CASSLGGRTLYGYTF. The CDR3 bases are TGTGCCAGCAGCTTGGGAGGACGGACTCTGTATGGCTACACCTTC.

The CDR3 sequence is CASSKQGRNEKLFF. CDR3 sequence (DNA): TGTGCCAGCAGCAAACAGGGGCGTAATGAAAAACTGTTTTTT. The V call is TRBV5-4, the J call TRBJ1-4, with 7 bases that match TRBD1. Germline values: CDR1 SGHNT, CDR2 YYREEE (reference sequence). CDR3 length: 14 residues. With V trimmed by 4 bases and J by 4 bases, 4 bases remained unmatched.

This clone occurred a few times. V usage is TRBV5-6 and J usage is TRBJ2-7; tentatively, D is TRBD2 (5 bases). The germline V gene has CDR1 SGHDT and CDR2 YYEEEE. Trimming removed 5 bases at V and 0 bases at J, with 21 bases between. The CDR3 length is 17 residues. CDR3 protein: CASRSSEGSPSSYEQYF. The CDR3 nucleotides are TGTGCCAGCAGGTCTTCCGAGGGCAGCCCGTCCTCCTACGAGCAGTACTTC.

This sequence joins TRBV9 and TRBJ1-3; 7 nucleotides align to TRBD1. Germline CDR1 SGDLS, CDR2 YYNGEE. The CDR3 contains 17 residues. V lost 4 bases and J lost 3; bases outside the gene matches: 13. The CDR3 DNA reads TGTGCCAGCAGCCCCCCTGTCCCGGACAGGCATGGAAACACCATATATTTT. The encoded protein is CASSPPVPDRHGNTIYF.

This chain joins TRBV6-5 and TRBJ2-7, with TRBD1 identical over 11 bases. Germline V CDR1 and CDR2: MNHEY, SVGAGI. V was pared by 2 bases and J by 0 bases, with 0 bases of the junction left unmatched. The CDR3 has 15 residues. This CDR3 is CASSYGTGGSYEQYF. In nucleotides, the CDR3 is TGTGCCAGCAGTTACGGGACAGGGGGCTCCTACGAGCAGTACTTC.

The table lists this clone with a few counts. The chain couples TRBV7-9 to TRBJ2-5; 7 bases are shared with TRBD1. The CDR3 has 15 amino acids. Losses at the gene ends were 0 bases for V and 3 bases for J; bases not matched to a gene: 4. Germline V gives CDR1 SEHNR, CDR2 FQNEAQ (reference sequence). The CDR3 nucleotides read TGTGCCAGCAGCTTAGCTCCCGGGACAGAAGAGACCCAGTACTTC. Its translation is CASSLAPGTEETQYF.